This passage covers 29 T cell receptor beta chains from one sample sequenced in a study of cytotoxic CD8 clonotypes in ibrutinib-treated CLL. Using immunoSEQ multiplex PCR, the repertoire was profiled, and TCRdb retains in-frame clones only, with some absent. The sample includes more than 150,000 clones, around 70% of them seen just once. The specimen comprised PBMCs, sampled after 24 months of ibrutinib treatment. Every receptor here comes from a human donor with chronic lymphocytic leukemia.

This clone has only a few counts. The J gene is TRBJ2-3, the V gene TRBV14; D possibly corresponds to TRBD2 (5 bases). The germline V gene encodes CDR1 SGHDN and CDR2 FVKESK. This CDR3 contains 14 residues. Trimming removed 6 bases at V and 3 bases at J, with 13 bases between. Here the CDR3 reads CASRGSGWTDTQYF. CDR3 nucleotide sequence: TGTGCCAGCAGGGGGAGTGGCTGGACAGATACGCAGTATTTT. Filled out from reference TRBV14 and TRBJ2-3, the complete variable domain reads EAGVTQFPSHSVIEKGQTVTLRCDPISGHDNLYWYRRVMGKEIKFLLHFVKESKQDESGMPNNRFLAERTGGTYSTLKVQPAELEDSGVYFCASRGSGWTDTQYFGPGTRLTVL.

CDR3 loop: CASSLGRVGDTQYF. CDR3 sequence (DNA): TGTGCCAGCAGCCTTGGACGGGTTGGGGATACGCAGTATTTT. The rearrangement links TRBV28 to TRBJ2-3; the D is unclear. V gave up 6 bases and J gave up 6 bases, with 16 bases separating them. This CDR3 contains 14 residues. The V gene's germline CDR1 is MDHEN and CDR2 SYDVKM. Variable domain in full (rest from reference TRBV28 and TRBJ2-3): DVKVTQSSRYLVKRTGEKVFLECVQDMDHENMFWYRQDPGLGLRLIYFSYDVKMKEKGDIPEGYSVSREKKERFSLILESASTNQTSMYLCASSLGRVGDTQYFGPGTRLTVL.

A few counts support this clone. CDR3 sequence reads: CASSPVPLAGDVYNEQFF. DNA of the CDR3: TGTGCCAGCAGCCCAGTCCCTTTAGCGGGAGATGTCTACAATGAGCAGTTCTTC. The chain recombines TRBV9 with TRBJ2-1, with 9 bases aligning to TRBD2. J lost 3 bases, V lost 4 bases, and 14 bases had no gene match. The CDR3 has 18 residues. CDR1 is SGDLS, CDR2 YYNGEE, per germline. The full variable domain, its missing parts supplied by reference TRBV9 and TRBJ2-1, is DSGVTQTPKHLITATGQRVTLRCSPRSGDLSVYWYQQSLDQGLQFLIQYYNGEERAKGNILERFSAQQFPDLHSELNLSSLELGDSALYFCASSPVPLAGDVYNEQFFGPGTRLTVL.

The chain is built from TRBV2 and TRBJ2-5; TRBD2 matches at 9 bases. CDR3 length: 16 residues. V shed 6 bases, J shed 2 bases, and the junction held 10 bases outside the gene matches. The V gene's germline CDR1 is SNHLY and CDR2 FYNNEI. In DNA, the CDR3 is TGTGCCAGCAGAAGGATCTTGACTAGCGGACAAGAGACCCAGTACTTC. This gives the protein CASRRILTSGQETQYF.

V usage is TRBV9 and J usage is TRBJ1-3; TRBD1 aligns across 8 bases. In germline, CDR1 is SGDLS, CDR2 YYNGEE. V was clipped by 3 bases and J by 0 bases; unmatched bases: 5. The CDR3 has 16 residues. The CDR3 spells CASSADRGDSGNTIYF. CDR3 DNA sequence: TGTGCCAGCAGCGCAGACAGGGGTGACTCTGGAAACACCATATATTTT.

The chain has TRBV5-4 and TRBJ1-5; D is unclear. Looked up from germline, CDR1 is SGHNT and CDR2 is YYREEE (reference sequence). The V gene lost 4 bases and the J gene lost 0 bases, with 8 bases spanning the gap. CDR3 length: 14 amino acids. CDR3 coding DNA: TGTGCCAGCAGCCGACAATATAGCAATCAGCCCCAGCATTTT. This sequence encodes CASSRQYSNQPQHF.

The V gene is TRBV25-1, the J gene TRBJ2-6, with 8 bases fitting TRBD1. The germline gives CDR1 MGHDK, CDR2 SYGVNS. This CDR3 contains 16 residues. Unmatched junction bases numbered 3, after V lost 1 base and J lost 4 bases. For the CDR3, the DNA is TGTGCCAGCAGTGAATCGACAGGGGCCGGGGCCAACGTCCTGACTTTC. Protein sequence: CASSESTGAGANVLTF.

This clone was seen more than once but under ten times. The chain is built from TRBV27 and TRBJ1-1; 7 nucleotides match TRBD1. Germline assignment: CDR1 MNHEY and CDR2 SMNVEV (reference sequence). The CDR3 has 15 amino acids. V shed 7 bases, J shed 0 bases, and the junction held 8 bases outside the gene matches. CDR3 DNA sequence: TGTGCCAGCACCCGGACAGGAAACTTGAACACTGAAGCTTTCTTT. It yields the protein CASTRTGNLNTEAFF.

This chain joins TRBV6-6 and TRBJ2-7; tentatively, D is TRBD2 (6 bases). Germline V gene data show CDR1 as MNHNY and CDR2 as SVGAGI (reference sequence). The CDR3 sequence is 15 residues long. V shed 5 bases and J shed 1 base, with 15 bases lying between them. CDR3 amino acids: CASSTNGGDSYEQYF. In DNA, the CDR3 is TGTGCCAGCAGTACCAATGGAGGGGATTCCTACGAGCAGTACTTC.

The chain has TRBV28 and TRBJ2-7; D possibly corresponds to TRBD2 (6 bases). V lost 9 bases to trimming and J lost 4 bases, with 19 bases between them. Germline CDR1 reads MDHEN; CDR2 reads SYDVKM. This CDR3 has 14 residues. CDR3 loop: CASYEGGVVYEQYF. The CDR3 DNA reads TGTGCCAGTTATGAGGGAGGAGTCGTTTACGAGCAGTACTTC. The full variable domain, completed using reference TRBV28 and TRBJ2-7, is DVKVTQSSRYLVKRTGEKVFLECVQDMDHENMFWYRQDPGLGLRLIYFSYDVKMKEKGDIPEGYSVSREKKERFSLILESASTNQTSMYLCASYEGGVVYEQYFGPGTRLTVT.

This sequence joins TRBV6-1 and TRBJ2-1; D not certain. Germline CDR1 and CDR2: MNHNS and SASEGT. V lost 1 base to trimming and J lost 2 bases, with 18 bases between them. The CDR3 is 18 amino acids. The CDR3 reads CASSEVRFLERPYNEQFF. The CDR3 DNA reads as TGTGCCAGCAGTGAAGTGCGATTTTTGGAGCGACCCTACAATGAGCAGTTCTTC.

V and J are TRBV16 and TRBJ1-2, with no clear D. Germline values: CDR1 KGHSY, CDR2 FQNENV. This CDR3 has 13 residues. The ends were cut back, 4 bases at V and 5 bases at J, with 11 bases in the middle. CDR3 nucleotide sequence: TGTGCCAGCAGCCCCTCGGGTCGTTATGGCTACACCTTC. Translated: CASSPSGRYGYTF.

The CDR3 nucleotides are TGTGCCACCAGCTGGGCCAGGGCCGGCACTGAAGCTTTCTTT. Residues: CATSWARAGTEAFF. The genes are TRBV15 and TRBJ1-1; D may be TRBD1 (5 bases). Germline CDR1 reads LNHNV; CDR2 reads YYDKDF (reference sequence). The CDR3 is 14 amino acids. Trimming pared 5 bases from V and 4 bases from J, leaving 14 bases between.

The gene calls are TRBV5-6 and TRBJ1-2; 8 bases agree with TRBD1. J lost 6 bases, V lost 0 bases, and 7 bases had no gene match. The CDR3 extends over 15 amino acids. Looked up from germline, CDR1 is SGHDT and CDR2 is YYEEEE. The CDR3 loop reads CASSLAGRGRDGYTF. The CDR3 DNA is TGTGCCAGCAGCTTGGCGGGCAGGGGGCGCGATGGCTACACCTTC.

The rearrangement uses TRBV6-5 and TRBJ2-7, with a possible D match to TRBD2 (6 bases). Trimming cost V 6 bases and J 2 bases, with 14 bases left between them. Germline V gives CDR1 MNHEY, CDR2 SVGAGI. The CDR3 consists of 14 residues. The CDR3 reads CASRLAYSAYEQYF. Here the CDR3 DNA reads TGTGCCAGCAGACTAGCCTATTCCGCCTACGAGCAGTACTTC.

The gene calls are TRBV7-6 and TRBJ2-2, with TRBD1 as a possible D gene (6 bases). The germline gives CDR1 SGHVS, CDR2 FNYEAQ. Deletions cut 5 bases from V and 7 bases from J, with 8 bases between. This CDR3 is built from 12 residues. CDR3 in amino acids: CASSQDSGELFF. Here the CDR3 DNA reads TGTGCCAGCAGCCAGGACAGCGGGGAGCTGTTTTTT.

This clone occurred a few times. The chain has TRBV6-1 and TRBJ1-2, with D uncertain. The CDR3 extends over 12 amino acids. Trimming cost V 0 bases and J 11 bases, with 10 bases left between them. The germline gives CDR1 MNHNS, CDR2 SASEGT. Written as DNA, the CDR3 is TGTGCCAGCAGTGAAGCATCGGTGGATTACACCTTC. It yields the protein CASSEASVDYTF.

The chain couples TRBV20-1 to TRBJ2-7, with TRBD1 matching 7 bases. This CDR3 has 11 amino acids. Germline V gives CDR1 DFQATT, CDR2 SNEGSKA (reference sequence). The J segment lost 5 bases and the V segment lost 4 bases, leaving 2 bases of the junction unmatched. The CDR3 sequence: CSATGTDEQYF. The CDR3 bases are TGCAGTGCTACCGGGACAGACGAGCAGTACTTC.

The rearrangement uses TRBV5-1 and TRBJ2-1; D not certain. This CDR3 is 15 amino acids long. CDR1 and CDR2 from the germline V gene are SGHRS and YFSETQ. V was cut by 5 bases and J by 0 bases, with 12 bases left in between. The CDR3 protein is CASSSSSGSYNEQFF. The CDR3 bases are TGCGCCAGCAGTTCTAGTTCGGGCTCCTACAATGAGCAGTTCTTC.

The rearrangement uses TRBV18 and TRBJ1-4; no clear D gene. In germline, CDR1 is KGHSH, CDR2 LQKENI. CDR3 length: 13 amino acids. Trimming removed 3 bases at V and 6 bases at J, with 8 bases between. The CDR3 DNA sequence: TGTGCCAGCTCACCGTCCGGGGATGAAAAACTGTTTTTT. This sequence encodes CASSPSGDEKLFF.

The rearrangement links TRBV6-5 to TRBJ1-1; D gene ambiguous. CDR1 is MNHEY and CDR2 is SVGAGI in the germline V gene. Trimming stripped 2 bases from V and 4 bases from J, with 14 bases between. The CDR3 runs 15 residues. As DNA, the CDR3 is TGTGCCAGCAGTTACCACGGACCCTGGGGCACTGAAGCTTTCTTT. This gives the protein CASSYHGPWGTEAFF.

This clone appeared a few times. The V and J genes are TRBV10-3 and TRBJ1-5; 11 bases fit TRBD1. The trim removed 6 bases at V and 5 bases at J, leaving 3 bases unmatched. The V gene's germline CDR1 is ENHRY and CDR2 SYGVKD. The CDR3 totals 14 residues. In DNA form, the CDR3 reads TGTGCCATCAGAGGGGGACAGGGGGATCAGCCCCAGCATTTT. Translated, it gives CAIRGGQGDQPQHF.

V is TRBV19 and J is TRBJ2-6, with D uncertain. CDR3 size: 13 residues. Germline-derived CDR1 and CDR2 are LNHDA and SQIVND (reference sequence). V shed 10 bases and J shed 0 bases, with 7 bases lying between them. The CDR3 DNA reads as TGTGCCACTATAGCCTCTGGGGCCAACGTCCTGACTTTC. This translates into CATIASGANVLTF.

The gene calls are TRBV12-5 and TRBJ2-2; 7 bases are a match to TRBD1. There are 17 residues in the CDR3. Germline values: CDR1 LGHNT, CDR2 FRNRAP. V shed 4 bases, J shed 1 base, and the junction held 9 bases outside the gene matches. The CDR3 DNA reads TGTGCTAGTGGTTACTTACCGGACAGGAAGAACACCGGGGAGCTGTTTTTT. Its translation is CASGYLPDRKNTGELFF.

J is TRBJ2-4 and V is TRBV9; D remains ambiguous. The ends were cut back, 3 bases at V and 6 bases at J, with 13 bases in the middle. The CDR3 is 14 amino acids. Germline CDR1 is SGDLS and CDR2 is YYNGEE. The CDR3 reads CASSEFSDGNIQYF. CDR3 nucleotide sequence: TGTGCCAGCAGCGAGTTCTCGGATGGAAACATTCAGTACTTC.

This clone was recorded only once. In DNA, the CDR3 is TGCGCCAGCAGCTCGGGACAGGGAAACACCGGGGAGCTGTTTTTT. This codes for CASSSGQGNTGELFF. This chain links TRBV5-1 with TRBJ2-2; TRBD1 agrees at 9 bases. V gave up 3 bases and J gave up 2 bases; unmatched junction bases: 2. CDR3 length equals 15 residues. Per germline, CDR1 SGHRS and CDR2 YFSETQ.

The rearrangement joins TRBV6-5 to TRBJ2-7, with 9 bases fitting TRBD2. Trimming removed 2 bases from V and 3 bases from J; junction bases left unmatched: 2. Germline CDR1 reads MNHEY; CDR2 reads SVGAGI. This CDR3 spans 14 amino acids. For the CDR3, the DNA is TGTGCCAGCAGTTACGCGGGAGGGCTCTACGAGCAGTACTTC. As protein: CASSYAGGLYEQYF.

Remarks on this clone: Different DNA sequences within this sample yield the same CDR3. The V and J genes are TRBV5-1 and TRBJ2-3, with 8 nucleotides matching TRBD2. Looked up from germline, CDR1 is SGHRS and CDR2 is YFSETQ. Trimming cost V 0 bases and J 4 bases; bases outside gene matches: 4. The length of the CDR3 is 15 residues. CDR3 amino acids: CASSLEAGGADTQYF. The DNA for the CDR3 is TGCGCCAGCAGCTTGGAGGCGGGGGGAGCAGATACGCAGTATTTT.

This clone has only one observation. CDR3 DNA sequence: TGTGCCAGCTCACCACGGTCTAGCGGAAAACAAGAGACCCAGTACTTC. Residues: CASSPRSSGKQETQYF. The chain joins TRBV18 to TRBJ2-5, with 7 bases that match TRBD2. Germline CDR1 and CDR2: KGHSH and LQKENI. The CDR3 sequence is 16 residues long. V dropped 1 base and J dropped 2; count of bases not matched to a gene: 7.